This TCR beta chain was captured in a study of cytomegalovirus exposure and HLA in healthy donors. The study ran its PCR with 60 Vbeta and 13 Jbeta primers. Sequenced by immunoSEQ multiplex PCR; TCRdb stores in-frame clones only, minus some. The table includes around 130,000 clones, around 70% detected once. Recording of this donor's CMV serostatus was not done. Trimming removed 3 bases from V and 2 bases from J; junction bases left unmatched: 4. Germline CDR1 reads KGHSH; CDR2 reads LQKENI. This CDR3 is 14 amino acids long. The V and J genes are TRBV18 and TRBJ2-7; the match to TRBD1 covers 7 bases. Sequencing was done on a sample of PBMCs. The TCR sequence derives from a human donor in good health. CDR3 sequence reads: CASSPPGQPYEQYF. In nucleotides, the CDR3 is TGTGCCAGCTCACCGCCGGGACAGCCCTACGAGCAGTACTTC.